This TCR beta chain comes out of a study of shared clonotypes between healthy human individuals. This CDR3 is built from 14 residues. V dropped 1 base and J dropped 3 bases, with 9 bases sitting between them. Germline-derived CDR1 and CDR2 are SGHTA and FQGNSA. Sequencing used immunoSEQ multiplex PCR; TCRdb keeps in-frame clones, though not all of them. In the table there are 170,000 or so clones, approximately 70% of which are singletons. Findings and caveats of the study: Rarefaction revealed incomplete sorted-subset sequencing despite large depth.

Worth noting for this clone: Antigen specificity is unknown.

This sequence joins TRBV7-2 and TRBJ1-1; D is uncertain. The sequenced material came from memory CD4+ T cells sorted from blood. Specified subset: CD45RA-negative fraction. This receptor was obtained from a man aged 30-40 years in good health. The CDR3 DNA reads as TGTGCCAGCAGCTTAGTAGAGTGGGACACTGAAGCTTTCTTT. It yields the protein CASSLVEWDTEAFF.